These T cell receptor beta chains were read from a single sample in a study of T cell changes during pregnancy in multiple sclerosis. Assay used: immunoSEQ multiplex PCR; TCRdb lists only in-frame clones, some missing. Of tens of thousands of clones detected, about nine tenths appear once; the ten largest clones hold around 10%. The sequences come from CD8+ T cells from peripheral blood mononuclear cells, collected after pregnancy. The receptors derive from a female donor with multiple sclerosis, enrolled in a pregnancy study. CDR3s include the opening cysteine and the closing phenylalanine or tryptophan. D genes are given only for firm matches. For some rows the clone size is stated as once, few or many, or as a class when expanded; others skip it.

D gene: NA
V gene: TRBV27
clone size: NA
J gene: TRBJ2-3
CDR3 DNA: TGTGCCAGCAGTATGGCGGGGGCTAGCACAGATACGCAGTATTTT
CDR3 protein: CASSMAGASTDTQYF

D gene: NA
V gene: TRBV27
clone size: NA
J gene: TRBJ2-5
CDR3 DNA: TGTGCCAGCAGTTATGGGAGGGGGATGGGCCAGTACTTC
CDR3 protein: CASSYGRGMGQYF

D gene: NA
V gene: TRBV6-5
clone size: NA
J gene: TRBJ1-1
CDR3 DNA: TGTGCCAGCAGTTACAGGTCCCAGCGTGAAGCTTTCTTT
CDR3 protein: CASSYRSQREAFF

D gene: NA
V gene: TRBV7-8
clone size: medium-sized
J gene: TRBJ1-1
CDR3 DNA: TGTGCCAGCAGCTTAGGCTATACCGGGAACACTGAAGCTTTCTTT
CDR3 protein: CASSLGYTGNTEAFF

D gene: NA
V gene: TRBV19
clone size: once
J gene: TRBJ1-5
CDR3 DNA: TGTGCCAGTAGTATCCCAGGGTGGCGCCGCCGCAATCAGCCCCAGCATTTT
CDR3 protein: CASSIPGWRRRNQPQHF

D gene: NA
V gene: TRBV13
clone size: NA
J gene: TRBJ1-2
CDR3 DNA: TGTGCCAGCAGCTTAGGCCGGACGGGGGGCGACTATGGCTACACCTTC
CDR3 protein: CASSLGRTGGDYGYTF

D gene: NA
V gene: TRBV9
clone size: NA
J gene: TRBJ2-4
CDR3 DNA: TGTGCCAGCAGCCTATCGGGACTCGGGGTAGACAAAAACATTCAGTACTTC
CDR3 protein: CASSLSGLGVDKNIQYF

D gene: NA
V gene: TRBV20-1
clone size: many
J gene: TRBJ1-5
CDR3 DNA: TGCAGTGCTTCCCCACAGCCCCAGCATTTT
CDR3 protein: CSASPQPQHF

D gene: TRBD2
V gene: TRBV27
clone size: NA
J gene: TRBJ2-7
CDR3 DNA: TGTGCCAGCAGTTTATCTAGTGGCGGGAGGATGCACGAGCAGTACTTC
CDR3 protein: CASSLSSGGRMHEQYF

D gene: NA
V gene: TRBV5-4
clone size: NA
J gene: TRBJ2-3
CDR3 DNA: TGTGCCAGCAGCGTAAGCACAGATACGCAGTATTTT
CDR3 protein: CASSVSTDTQYF

D gene: NA
V gene: TRBV2
clone size: NA
J gene: TRBJ1-3
CDR3 DNA: TGTGCCAGCTGGACTCCGGACGGGAACACCATATATTTT
CDR3 protein: CASWTPDGNTIYF

D gene: TRBD2
V gene: TRBV7-2
clone size: once
J gene: TRBJ2-1
CDR3 DNA: TGTGCCAGCAGCTTTAGACTAGCGGGGGGGAGCTCCTACAATGAGCAGTTCTTC
CDR3 protein: CASSFRLAGGSSYNEQFF

D gene: NA
V gene: TRBV21-1
clone size: NA
J gene: TRBJ1-6
CDR3 DNA: TGTGCCAGCAGCAAAGGGATCCAGGGGAATTCACCCCTCCACTTT
CDR3 protein: CASSKGIQGNSPLHF

D gene: NA
V gene: TRBV11-2
clone size: few
J gene: TRBJ2-7
CDR3 DNA: TGTGCCAGCAGCTCCCTGGGCGGGCTGGACGAGCAGTACTTC
CDR3 protein: CASSSLGGLDEQYF

D gene: NA
V gene: TRBV10-3
clone size: NA
J gene: TRBJ2-6
CDR3 DNA: TGTGCCATCAGTGAGGAGAAAGTTGGGGCCAACGTCCTGACTTTC
CDR3 protein: CAISEEKVGANVLTF

D gene: TRBD2
V gene: TRBV27
clone size: NA
J gene: TRBJ2-7
CDR3 DNA: TGTGCCAGCAGTTTATCGACTAGCGGGAGCCCCTTATGGGAGCAGTACTTC
CDR3 protein: CASSLSTSGSPLWEQYF

D gene: TRBD1
V gene: TRBV28
clone size: NA
J gene: TRBJ2-1
CDR3 DNA: TGTGCCAGCAGTCATCAGACAGGGTCCTCCCGCTCCTACAATGAGCAGTTCTTC
CDR3 protein: CASSHQTGSSRSYNEQFF

D gene: TRBD1
V gene: TRBV27
clone size: NA
J gene: TRBJ1-2
CDR3 DNA: TGTGCCAGCAGACTTACAGGGGATAACTATGGCTACACCTTC
CDR3 protein: CASRLTGDNYGYTF

D gene: TRBD1
V gene: TRBV2
clone size: NA
J gene: TRBJ2-7
CDR3 DNA: TGTGCCAGCAAGGGACAGGGGGCCTACGAGCAGTACTTC
CDR3 protein: CASKGQGAYEQYF

D gene: NA
V gene: TRBV21-1
clone size: NA
J gene: TRBJ1-1
CDR3 DNA: TGTGCCAGCAAAAGCCAGGGTGCTTGTTTTGAAGCTTTCTTT
CDR3 protein: CASKSQGACFEAFF

D gene: TRBD2
V gene: TRBV6-1
clone size: NA
J gene: TRBJ2-1
CDR3 DNA: TGTGCCAGCAGTGATCCCCAAAGGAGGGCTAGCGGGAGGGACGGTGAGCAGTTCTTC
CDR3 protein: CASSDPQRRASGRDGEQFF

D gene: NA
V gene: TRBV15
clone size: NA
J gene: TRBJ2-7
CDR3 DNA: TGTGCCACCAGCAGAGGGGCAGGAGGTTACGAGCAGTACTTC
CDR3 protein: CATSRGAGGYEQYF

D gene: NA
V gene: TRBV5-4
clone size: few
J gene: TRBJ2-5
CDR3 DNA: TGTGCCAGCAGCCTCGGCCCCGGACTGAAAGAGACCCAGTACTTC
CDR3 protein: CASSLGPGLKETQYF

D gene: TRBD1
V gene: TRBV7-9
clone size: NA
J gene: TRBJ1-1
CDR3 DNA: TGTGCCAGCAGCTCGACAGGGCGGAACACTGAAGCTTTCTTT
CDR3 protein: CASSSTGRNTEAFF

D gene: TRBD2
V gene: TRBV27
clone size: NA
J gene: TRBJ2-1
CDR3 DNA: TGTGCCAGCAGTTTAAGTTCTAGCGGAACCTACAATGAGCAGTTCTTC
CDR3 protein: CASSLSSSGTYNEQFF

D gene: NA
V gene: TRBV27
clone size: NA
J gene: TRBJ1-2
CDR3 DNA: TGTGCCAGCAGTTTCGGGGGGGGTGAGGGCTACACCTTC
CDR3 protein: CASSFGGGEGYTF

D gene: NA
V gene: TRBV28
clone size: NA
J gene: TRBJ1-1
CDR3 DNA: TGTGCCAGCAGCTGGACAGCGAACACTGAAGCTTTCTTT
CDR3 protein: CASSWTANTEAFF

D gene: TRBD2
V gene: TRBV7-9
clone size: NA
J gene: TRBJ2-7
CDR3 DNA: TGTGCCAGCAGCTCGACTAGCGGGAGATCCTACGAGCAGTACTTC
CDR3 protein: CASSSTSGRSYEQYF

D gene: NA
V gene: TRBV7-9
clone size: NA
J gene: TRBJ1-4
CDR3 DNA: TGTGCCAGCAGCCTACCCGGCGCGGTGGCAACTAATGAAAAACTGTTTTTT
CDR3 protein: CASSLPGAVATNEKLFF

D gene: NA
V gene: TRBV27
clone size: NA
J gene: TRBJ2-1
CDR3 DNA: TGTGCCAGCAGTCGCAATCGGAATGAGCAGTTCTTC
CDR3 protein: CASSRNRNEQFF

D gene: NA
V gene: TRBV25-1
clone size: NA
J gene: TRBJ1-2
CDR3 DNA: TGTGCCACCGAAGGAGGAGGCTCTAACTATGGCTACACCTTC
CDR3 protein: CATEGGGSNYGYTF

D gene: NA
V gene: TRBV29-1
clone size: NA
J gene: TRBJ2-3
CDR3 DNA: TGCAGCGTTGGAGGGTTAAGAGATACGCAGTATTTT
CDR3 protein: CSVGGLRDTQYF